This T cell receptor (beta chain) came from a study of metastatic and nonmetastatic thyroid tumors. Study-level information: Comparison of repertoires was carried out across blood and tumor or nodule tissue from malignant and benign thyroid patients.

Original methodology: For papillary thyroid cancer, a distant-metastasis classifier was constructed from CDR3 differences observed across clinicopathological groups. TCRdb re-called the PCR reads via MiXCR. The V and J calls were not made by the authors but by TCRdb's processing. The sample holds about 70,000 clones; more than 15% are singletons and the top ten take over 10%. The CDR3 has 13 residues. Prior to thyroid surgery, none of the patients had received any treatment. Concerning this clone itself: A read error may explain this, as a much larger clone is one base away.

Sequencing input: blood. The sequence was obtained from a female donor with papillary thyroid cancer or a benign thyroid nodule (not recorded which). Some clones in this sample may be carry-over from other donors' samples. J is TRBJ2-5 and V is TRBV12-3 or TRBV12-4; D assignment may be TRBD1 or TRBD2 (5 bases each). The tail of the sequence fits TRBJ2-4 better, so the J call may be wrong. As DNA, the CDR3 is TGTGCCAGCAGTTTCGGGGCTCGGGGCATTCAGTACTTC. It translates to CASSFGARGIQYF.